A selection of T cell receptor beta chains follows, all from one sample in a study of T cell responses to AZD1222 COVID-19 vaccine. Clones were sequenced by immunoSEQ multiplex PCR, and TCRdb holds only the in-frame ones, with some missing. The sample has around 61,000 clones, around 85% seen once. The sample in question was peripheral blood, obtained on day 0 of AZD1222 vaccination. These receptors all come from an adult in good health. The CDR3 runs from the conserved cysteine through the conserved F or W. The D gene is left open where the match is weak. Rows may omit the clone size; those that give it use once, few, many or a size class.

j_call	v_call	clone_size	cdr3_length	d_call	cdr3_nt	cdr3_aa
TRBJ2-3	TRBV5-8	NA	16	NA	TGTGCCAGCAGCTTGCCCTGGTCGCGGGCCCCAGATACGCAGTATTTT	CASSLPWSRAPDTQYF
TRBJ2-5	TRBV19	NA	15	NA	TGTGCCAGCCGAACCGGAGGCTCTATACAAGAGACCCAGTACTTC	CASRTGGSIQETQYF
TRBJ2-5	TRBV6-5	NA	15	NA	TGTGCCAGCAGGCGGGGTCCGGGACCCCAAGAGACCCAGTACTTC	CASRRGPGPQETQYF
TRBJ2-3	TRBV7-9	NA	15	NA	TGTGCCAGCAGCTTAGAGGGCCAGAACACAGATACGCAGTATTTT	CASSLEGQNTDTQYF
TRBJ1-6	TRBV9	NA	14	NA	TGTGCCAGCAGCGTGGCAGACTATAATTCACCCCTCCACTTT	CASSVADYNSPLHF
TRBJ1-5	TRBV19	NA	16	NA	TGTGCCAGTAGTAACCGGGACGGACTTAGCAATCAGCCCCAGCATTTT	CASSNRDGLSNQPQHF
TRBJ1-1	TRBV6-1	NA	13	NA	TGTGCCAGCAGTGAGTCCGGACAGCAAAAAGCTTTCTTT	CASSESGQQKAFF
TRBJ2-1	TRBV5-1	NA	15	TRBD2	TGCGCCAGCAGCTTCGGGACTAGCGGGGACAATGAGCAGTTCTTC	CASSFGTSGDNEQFF
TRBJ1-6	TRBV27	NA	14	NA	TGTGCCAGCAGCCTAGGACGAGGGAGTTCACCCCTCCACTTT	CASSLGRGSSPLHF
TRBJ1-4	TRBV11-2	NA	15	NA	TGTGCCAGCAGCTCAGGTCGGGGAGGGGCTGAAAAACTGTTTTTT	CASSSGRGGAEKLFF
TRBJ1-4	TRBV5-6	NA	15	NA	TGTGCCAGCAGCTCCCCCTTCGCAACTAATGAAAAACTGTTTTTT	CASSSPFATNEKLFF
TRBJ2-5	TRBV29-1	NA	14	NA	TGCAGTGTTATAGGGGGGTCCATCGGAGAGACCCAGTACTTC	CSVIGGSIGETQYF
TRBJ2-5	TRBV18	NA	14	NA	TGTGCCAGCTCACCTACGGGACCCCAAGAGACCCAGTACTTC	CASSPTGPQETQYF
TRBJ2-5	TRBV12-3/TRBV12-4	NA	13	NA	TGTGCCAGCAGTTTGCACCCCGGGGAGACCCAGTACTTC	CASSLHPGETQYF
TRBJ1-5	TRBV19	NA	15	TRBD1	TGTGCCAGTAGTGTCGGGACAGGGCGGCATCAGCCCCAGCATTTT	CASSVGTGRHQPQHF
TRBJ2-5	TRBV9	NA	17	TRBD2	TGTGCCAGCAGCTATAGCGGGGGGGCTGGGGTCCAAGAGACCCAGTACTTC	CASSYSGGAGVQETQYF
TRBJ1-5	TRBV15	once	15	NA	TGTGCCACCAGCAGAGATTCGAGGGGTCTTCAGCCCCAGCATTTT	CATSRDSRGLQPQHF
TRBJ2-3	TRBV11-3	NA	16	NA	TGTGCCAGCAGCTTAGGAGTGGGCAGATTTACAGATACGCAGTATTTT	CASSLGVGRFTDTQYF